The text below deals with one T cell receptor (beta chain). The antigen is undetermined. CDR1 is MDHEN, CDR2 SYDVKM, per germline. The CDR3 covers 14 residues. Trimming shortened V by 2 bases and J by 3 bases, and 11 bases separated the two germline ends. Among the donors, all were healthy bone marrow donors. The data originate from a study of cytomegalovirus exposure and HLA in healthy donors. Study outcomes and limitations: Excluded were some V segments that proved indistinguishable, including TRBV6-2 and TRBV6-3. Most of the CMV-associated TCR beta chains (in a later analysis) appeared to be HLA-restricted.

In the PCR, 60 Vbeta and 13 Jbeta primers were used. Clones were read by immunoSEQ multiplex PCR, and TCRdb kept only the in-frame ones, dropping some. The repertoire consists of some 130,000 clones, with 65% to 80% occurring once and the leading ten covering 4.2%. The sequenced material came from PBMCs. The source of this sequence is a male donor in good health and CMV-seropositive. The rearrangement links TRBV28 to TRBJ2-7; D is undetermined. The CDR3 sequence: CASSLESDFYEQYF. The CDR3 coding sequence is TGTGCCAGCAGTTTAGAGAGCGACTTCTACGAGCAGTACTTC.